The T cell receptor (beta chain) under discussion was sequenced for a study of cytomegalovirus exposure and HLA in healthy donors. Overall study context: Unique TCR beta sequences numbering approximately 120 million came from approximately 180 million T cells in an earlier analysis.

Primers for the PCR totalled 60 Vbeta and 13 Jbeta. Clones were sequenced by immunoSEQ multiplex PCR, and TCRdb holds only the in-frame ones, with some missing. The profile covers around 150,000 clones, with approximately 85% appearing a single time and less than 2.5% taken by the ten largest. Donors consisted of healthy bone marrow donors. This clone was counted a single time. After removal of 7 bases from V and 2 bases from J, the junction contained 4 bases not matched to a gene. Germline V gene lookup returns CDR1 SNHLY and CDR2 FYNNEI. The CDR3 extends over 13 amino acids. The TCR was taken from a man between 18 and 29 years old in good health and CMV-seropositive. The chain carries TRBV2 and TRBJ2-5, with TRBD1 identical over 7 bases. Sequencing used PBMCs. The CDR3 coding sequence is TGTGCCAGCAACGGACAGGAACAAGAGACCCAGTACTTC. Residues: CASNGQEQETQYF. The full variable domain, its missing parts supplied by reference TRBV2 and TRBJ2-5, is EPEVTQTPSHQVTQMGQEVILRCVPISNHLYFYWYRQILGQKVEFLVSFYNNEISEKSEIFDDQFSVERPDGSNFTLKIRSTKLEDSAMYFCASNGQEQETQYFGPGTRLLVL.